The subject of this entry is one TCR beta chain. No antigen is known for it. The entry originates in a study of neurological immune-mediated disorders. TCRdb processed the 5' RACE reads anew with MiXCR; each CDR3 protein has one entry. The table shows roughly 60,000 distinct CDR3 sequences, with over 10% occurring only once. Libraries used 2 million unsorted PBMCs kept frozen in RNAlater. Study observations and caveats: In HTLV-1-associated myelopathy, TCR clonal expansion was greatest, and in multiple sclerosis it was least, below healthy controls. Expanded clones shared no identical CDR3 amino acid sequences across subjects, which suggested private TCR-beta repertoires in all groups.

The germline V gene has CDR1 SGDLS and CDR2 YYNGEE. The V end lost 4 bases, the J end lost 7 bases, and 21 bases lay between the germline ends. This CDR3 has 16 residues. The sequencing sample was made of PBMCs. The V call is TRBV9, the J call TRBJ2-1, with TRBD1 as a possible D gene (5 bases). The sequence was collected from a man between 60 and 75 years old in good health. The CDR3 spells CASSPEPVLAGNEQFF. Written as DNA, the CDR3 is TGTGCCAGCAGCCCTGAGCCGGTACTGGCAGGGAATGAGCAGTTCTTC.